This T cell receptor (beta chain) is drawn from a study of tumor and adjacent non-tumor tissue in lung cancer. Study overall: Samples averaged about 4.17 million productive TCRbeta reads each.

Germline CDR1 and CDR2: WNHNN and SYGVQD (reference sequence). After removal of 6 bases from V and 4 bases from J, the junction contained 18 bases not matched to a gene. The CDR3 has 19 amino acids. Three rounds of nested PCR, following a modified ARM-PCR protocol, produced the TCRbeta library. MiXCR was run by TCRdb on the multiplex PCR reads, yielding one entry per CDR3 protein. Of 35,000 to 55,000 distinct CDR3 sequences listed, around 62% are singletons. RNA was extracted from bulk tissue without any cell sorting. More than 3 cm separated this lung sample from the edge of the tumor. Sample: distant non-tumor lung tissue. This clonotype was sampled from a woman aged 40 to 50 with non-small cell lung cancer. The rearrangement joins TRBV10-1 to TRBJ2-7, with 13 nucleotides matching TRBD2. CDR3 nucleotides: TGCGCCAGCAGCGGACAGGACGGGACTAGCGGGGTGGCCTGGTACGAGCAGTACTTC. Encoded protein: CASSGQDGTSGVAWYEQYF.